Shown below are 22 T cell receptor beta chains from a single sample sequenced in a study of cytomegalovirus exposure and HLA in healthy donors. PCR involved 60 Vbeta and 13 Jbeta primers. The assay was immunoSEQ multiplex PCR, and TCRdb's table has in-frame clones only and misses some. The sample yields 150,000 to 200,000 clones, roughly 85% seen once. Sequenced: PBMCs. The receptor source for this set is a middle-aged man in good health and CMV-seropositive.

A few counts support this clone. This sequence joins TRBV7-6 and TRBJ1-6; possibly TRBD1 for D (5 bases). The CDR3 has 14 residues. Between the trimmed V and J ends, which lost 3 bases and 8 bases, there was a span of 11 bases. CDR1 SGHVS and CDR2 FNYEAQ come from the germline V gene. CDR3 sequence: CASSFMGGDSPLHF. The DNA of the CDR3 is TGTGCCAGCAGCTTCATGGGGGGTGATTCACCCCTCCACTTT.

Written as DNA, the CDR3 is TGCGCCAGCAGCTCGGGGACAGCCACAGATACGCAGTATTTT. It translates to CASSSGTATDTQYF. The V gene is TRBV5-1, the J gene TRBJ2-3, with 7 bases that match TRBD1. Germline values: CDR1 SGHRS, CDR2 YFSETQ. The CDR3 loop spans 14 amino acids. J was trimmed by 2 bases and V by 3 bases; bases with no gene match: 3.

The chain recombines TRBV28 with TRBJ2-7; TRBD2 is a possible D gene (6 bases). The CDR3 extends over 14 amino acids. Germline CDR1 reads MDHEN; CDR2 reads SYDVKM. V was cut by 5 bases and J by 5 bases, with 16 bases left in between. DNA of the CDR3: TGTGCCAGCAGTACTCCCGGGACTTTGAACGAGCAGTACGTC. The encoded protein is CASSTPGTLNEQYV.

This clone came up a few times. CDR3 loop: CASSESRGQPQHF. The CDR3 bases are TGCGCCAGCAGTGAGTCGAGAGGTCAGCCCCAGCATTTT. The V gene is TRBV10-1, the J gene TRBJ1-5; D unresolved. This CDR3 is built from 13 residues. From germline, CDR1 is WNHNN and CDR2 SYGVQD (reference sequence). Trimming shortened V by 0 bases and J by 6 bases, and 6 bases separated the two germline ends.

This clone appeared a few times. The J gene is TRBJ2-7, the V gene TRBV6-1; D gene unclear. Trimming removed 6 bases from V and 2 bases from J, with 14 bases in between. CDR3 length equals 14 residues. Germline CDR1 and CDR2: MNHNS and SASEGT. CDR3 sequence (DNA): TGTGCCAGCAGGAGACCGCGGCCCCCCTACGAGCAGTACTTC. Its protein product is CASRRPRPPYEQYF.

V gene TRBV6-6 combines with J gene TRBJ2-1, with TRBD2 identical over 11 bases. Trimming removed 6 bases from V and 7 bases from J; junction bases left unmatched: 11. Germline V gene sequence: CDR1 MNHNY, CDR2 SVGAGI (reference sequence). The CDR3 consists of 16 residues. The CDR3 DNA sequence: TGTGCCAGCAGACTAACCGGGACTAGCGGACTTAATGAGCAGTTCTTC. Its translation is CASRLTGTSGLNEQFF.

The gene calls are TRBV5-1 and TRBJ2-3, with D unclear. V shed 2 bases and J shed 6 bases, with 13 bases lying between them. The length of the CDR3 is 14 residues. Germline loops: CDR1 SGHRS, CDR2 YFSETQ. The CDR3, as DNA: TGCGCCAGCAGCTTATTACAGAAGTTGGATACGCAGTATTTT. This gives the protein CASSLLQKLDTQYF.

The rearrangement joins TRBV5-5 to TRBJ1-2; 9 bases agree with TRBD1. Per germline, CDR1 SGHKS and CDR2 YYEKEE (reference sequence). CDR3 size: 18 residues. J lost 0 bases, V lost 4 bases, and 13 bases had no gene match. The CDR3 spells CASSQPGTGTRTNYGYTF. The CDR3 DNA reads TGTGCCAGCAGCCAACCCGGGACAGGGACACGGACTAACTATGGCTACACCTTC.

This chain joins TRBV6-1 and TRBJ1-4; D is unclear. Trimming left V 6 bases short and J 5 bases short, with 10 bases between. Germline CDR1 and CDR2: MNHNS and SASEGT. This CDR3 contains 13 residues. In nucleotides, the CDR3 is TGTGCCAGCAGACCGGACTCAAATGAAAAACTGTTTTTT. It encodes CASRPDSNEKLFF.

This clone appeared a few times. DNA of the CDR3: TGTGCCAGCATGTACAGGGCTCTGAACACTGAAGCTTTCTTT. This codes for CASMYRALNTEAFF. The chain links TRBV2 to TRBJ1-1; the D gene is possibly TRBD1 (6 bases). Trimming took 7 bases from V and 0 from J, leaving 12 bases between them. Germline values: CDR1 SNHLY, CDR2 FYNNEI. The CDR3 sequence is 14 residues long. The variable domain in full, completed from reference TRBV2 and TRBJ1-1, reads EPEVTQTPSHQVTQMGQEVILRCVPISNHLYFYWYRQILGQKVEFLVSFYNNEISEKSEIFDDQFSVERPDGSNFTLKIRSTKLEDSAMYFCASMYRALNTEAFFGQGTRLTVV.

J is TRBJ1-4 and V is TRBV4-2; TRBD1 matches 8 bases. V lost 4 bases and J lost 8; bases outside the gene matches: 12. The CDR3 length is 16 residues. The germline gives CDR1 LGHNA, CDR2 YNFKEQ. The CDR3: CASSLGTGLSWEKLFF. In DNA, the CDR3 is TGTGCCAGCAGCCTCGGGACAGGCCTTAGTTGGGAAAAACTGTTTTTT.

The V gene is TRBV6-1, the J gene TRBJ2-3; D is unclear. Germline V gives CDR1 MNHNS, CDR2 SASEGT. The CDR3 extends over 14 amino acids. With 4 bases removed from V and 6 bases from J, the gap between germline ends came to 14 bases. This chain's CDR3 is CASSGGFTWDTQYF. The CDR3 DNA reads TGTGCCAGCAGTGGCGGCTTCACCTGGGATACGCAGTATTTT.

The chain couples TRBV7-9 to TRBJ1-2; 7 nucleotides line up with TRBD1. CDR3 length equals 14 residues. Germline CDR1 and CDR2: SEHNR and FQNEAQ (reference sequence). J lost 3 bases, V lost 3 bases, and 4 bases had no gene match. The CDR3 region is CASSFFDRDYGYTF. The CDR3 nucleotides read TGTGCCAGCAGCTTCTTCGACAGGGACTATGGCTACACCTTC. The whole variable domain, filled in from reference TRBV7-9 and TRBJ1-2, reads DTGVSQNPRHKITKRGQNVTFRCDPISEHNRLYWYRQTLGQGPEFLTYFQNEAQLEKSRLLSDRFSAERPKGSFSTLEIQRTEQGDSAMYLCASSFFDRDYGYTFGSGTRLTVV.

The chain employs TRBV6-1 and TRBJ2-2; 7 bases are shared with TRBD2. V gave up 6 bases and J gave up 2 bases; unmatched junction bases: 3. CDR3 length: 14 amino acids. Germline V lookup: CDR1 MNHNS, CDR2 SASEGT. CDR3 DNA sequence: TGTGCCAGCAGGGGAGGGGCCAACACCGGGGAGCTGTTTTTT. This codes for CASRGGANTGELFF.

The chain recombines TRBV5-4 with TRBJ2-5; 8 bases are shared with TRBD1. Per germline, CDR1 SGHNT and CDR2 YYREEE (reference sequence). Trimming at V came to 4 bases and at J to 4 bases, leaving 6 bases not matched to a gene. The CDR3 is 14 residues long. CDR3 nucleotides: TGTGCCAGCAGCCCGAATACAGGGGGAGAGACCCAGTACTTC. It yields the protein CASSPNTGGETQYF. The entire variable domain, with the rest obtained from reference TRBV5-4 and TRBJ2-5, is as follows: ETGVTQSPTHLIKTRGQQVTLRCSSQSGHNTVSWYQQALGQGPQFIFQYYREEENGRGNFPPRFSGLQFPNYSSELNVNALELDDSALYLCASSPNTGGETQYFGPGTRLLVL.

This CDR3 is CASSGTGTHLKGTEAFF. CDR3 sequence (DNA): TGTGCCAGCAGCGGGACAGGGACACATTTAAAGGGCACTGAAGCTTTCTTT. The V and J genes are TRBV7-8 and TRBJ1-1; 9 bases map to TRBD1. The CDR3 loop spans 17 amino acids. J lost 4 bases, V lost 5 bases, and 14 bases had no gene match. Germline V lookup: CDR1 SGHVS, CDR2 FQNEAQ.

The V call is TRBV11-2, the J call TRBJ2-2; D call uncertain. V lost 4 bases and J 5 bases, leaving 5 bases between the germline ends. Per the germline V gene, CDR1 is SGHAT and CDR2 is FQNNGV. The CDR3 length is 12 residues. The chain's CDR3 is CASSSQTGELFF. CDR3 coding DNA: TGTGCCAGCAGCTCGCAGACCGGGGAGCTGTTTTTT.

V and J are TRBV9 and TRBJ2-1, with 10 bases matching TRBD2. Germline V lookup: CDR1 SGDLS, CDR2 YYNGEE. The CDR3 spans 12 residues. The V segment lost 7 bases and the J segment 12 bases; nucleotides outside the gene matches: 7. CDR3 bases: TGTGCCAGCTCCAAGAGCGGGGGGGTGCAGTTCTTC. It encodes CASSKSGGVQFF.

This sequence joins TRBV6-5 and TRBJ1-3; perhaps TRBD1 as D (6 bases). V was trimmed by 0 bases and J by 2 bases, leaving 11 bases between them. The CDR3 length is 16 residues. Germline assignment: CDR1 MNHEY and CDR2 SVGAGI. CDR3 region: CASSYSLAGAGNTIYF. In nucleotides, the CDR3 is TGTGCCAGCAGTTACTCGTTGGCAGGGGCTGGAAACACCATATATTTT.

V gene TRBV9 combines with J gene TRBJ1-2; 10 positions match TRBD1. With V trimmed by 3 bases and J by 3 bases, 5 bases remained unmatched. The length of the CDR3 is 15 residues. The germline CDR1 and CDR2 sequences are SGDLS and YYNGEE. CDR3 loop: CASSGPGTGDYGYTF. CDR3 DNA sequence: TGTGCCAGCAGCGGACCCGGGACAGGGGACTATGGCTACACCTTC.

This rearrangement joins TRBV6-6 to TRBJ1-6; TRBD1 aligns across 9 bases. V lost 6 bases to trimming and J lost 8 bases; unmatched junction nucleotides: 8. Germline loops: CDR1 MNHNY, CDR2 SVGAGI (reference sequence). This CDR3 is built from 15 residues. The CDR3 here is CASSPLGQGYSPLHF. The CDR3 region has the DNA TGTGCCAGCAGCCCTCTAGGACAGGGGTATTCACCCCTCCACTTT.

This clone showed up just once. This rearrangement joins TRBV6-6 to TRBJ1-2, with 7 bases identical to TRBD1. The length of the CDR3 is 15 residues. In germline, CDR1 is MNHNY, CDR2 SVGAGI (reference sequence). J lost 2 bases, V lost 5 bases, and 8 bases had no gene match. DNA of the CDR3: TGTGCCAGCAGTAGCCCTCGGGACAGCAACTATGGCTACACCTTC. It specifies CASSSPRDSNYGYTF.